This TCR beta chain was identified in a study of blood T cell repertoires in COVID-19. CDR3 length: 13 amino acids. Per germline, CDR1 SNHLY and CDR2 FYNNEI. V shed 9 bases and J 6 bases; nucleotides not matched to a gene: 5. Participant-given clinical history determined each cohort assignment. Clones were sequenced by immunoSEQ multiplex PCR, and TCRdb holds only the in-frame ones, with some missing. The sample has roughly 200,000 clones, around nine tenths seen once. This chain links TRBV2 with TRBJ1-6; 7 bases agree with TRBD1. This clonotype was obtained from a woman in her thirties who had been exposed to COVID-19. Sequenced input: PBMCs or T cells enriched from blood (not recorded which). CDR3 in DNA: TGTGCCAGTTCCGGGACAGCTAATTCACCCCTCCACTTT. Translating it yields CASSGTANSPLHF.